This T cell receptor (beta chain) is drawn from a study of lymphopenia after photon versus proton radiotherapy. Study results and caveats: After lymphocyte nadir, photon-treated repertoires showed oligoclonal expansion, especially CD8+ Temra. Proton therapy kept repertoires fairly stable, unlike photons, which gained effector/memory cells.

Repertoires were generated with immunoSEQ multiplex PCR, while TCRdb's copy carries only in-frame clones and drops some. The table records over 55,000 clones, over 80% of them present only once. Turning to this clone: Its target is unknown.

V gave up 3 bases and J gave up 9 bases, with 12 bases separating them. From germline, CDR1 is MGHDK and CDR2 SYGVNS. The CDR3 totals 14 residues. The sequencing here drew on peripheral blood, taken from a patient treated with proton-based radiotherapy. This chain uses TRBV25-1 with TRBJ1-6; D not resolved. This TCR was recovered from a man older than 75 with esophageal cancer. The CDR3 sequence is CASSDPPLVSPLHF. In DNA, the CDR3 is TGTGCCAGCAGTGATCCGCCCCTCGTTTCACCCCTCCACTTT.